This entry lists 18 T cell receptor beta chains sequenced from one sample in a study of OX40 agonist ivuxolimab in advanced cancers. TCRdb keeps only in-frame clones here, not all; method: immunoSEQ multiplex PCR. The table shows about 80,000 clones, with about four fifths occurring only once. This specimen was CD4+ or CD8+ T cells sorted from blood, taken in a trial of the OX40 agonist ivuxolimab. Source of these receptors: an adult with an advanced solid tumor such as melanoma, head and neck, liver or kidney cancer.

The chain is built from TRBV9 and TRBJ2-1; D possibly corresponds to TRBD1 (6 bases). Trimming shortened V by 4 bases and J by 5 bases, and 16 bases separated the two germline ends. The germline V gene has CDR1 SGDLS and CDR2 YYNGEE. The CDR3 covers 15 residues. The DNA for the CDR3 is TGTGCCAGCAGCCCCCGGGACATGGTCGACAATGAGCAGTTCTTC. Translation: CASSPRDMVDNEQFF.

The chain couples TRBV23-1 to TRBJ2-2; possibly TRBD1 for D (6 bases). TRBV23-1 is an ORF for which the function is uncertain. The CDR3 has 18 amino acids. V was clipped by 1 base and J by 1 base, with 16 bases between them. The CDR3 sequence: CASSQFSVGQMNTGELFF. DNA of the CDR3: TGCGCCAGCAGTCAATTTTCCGTAGGACAGATGAACACCGGGGAGCTGTTTTTT.

The rearrangement joins TRBV4-2 to TRBJ2-1; D call uncertain. Per germline, CDR1 LGHNA and CDR2 YNFKEQ. The V gene lost 1 base and the J gene lost 1 base, with 8 bases spanning the gap. CDR3 length: 15 residues. The CDR3 sequence: CASSQAGGSYNEQFF. CDR3 nucleotide sequence: TGTGCCAGCAGCCAAGCCGGCGGATCCTACAATGAGCAGTTCTTC.

J is TRBJ1-1 and V is TRBV11-3, with TRBD1 identical over 7 bases. The germline V gene encodes CDR1 SGHNT and CDR2 YENEEA. The junction had 3 bases not matched to a gene; V was cut back by 2 bases and J by 0 bases. The CDR3 totals 15 residues. As DNA, the CDR3 is TGTGCCAGCAGCTTACAGGGGGAATTGAACACTGAAGCTTTCTTT. It specifies CASSLQGELNTEAFF.

The rearrangement joins TRBV5-1 to TRBJ2-3; D is uncertain. This CDR3 comprises 14 residues. Germline V gives CDR1 SGHRS, CDR2 YFSETQ. Trimming removed 2 bases from V and 4 bases from J, with 11 bases in between. The CDR3 DNA is TGCGCCAGCAGCTTAGAGCAGTTTCCAGATACGCAGTATTTT. Translating gives CASSLEQFPDTQYF.

This chain links TRBV7-8 with TRBJ2-1; D is unresolved. Trimming removed 3 bases from V and 0 bases from J, with 9 bases in between. This CDR3 has 15 residues. Germline values: CDR1 SGHVS, CDR2 FQNEAQ. CDR3 sequence (DNA): TGTGCCAGCAGCTTTACTGGTCTCTCCTACAATGAGCAGTTCTTC. As protein: CASSFTGLSYNEQFF.

This sequence joins TRBV7-9 and TRBJ1-1, with TRBD1 identical over 9 bases. The CDR3 totals 14 residues. CDR1 and CDR2 from the germline V gene are SEHNR and FQNEAQ (reference sequence). J lost 5 bases, V lost 5 bases, and 6 bases had no gene match. CDR3 sequence: CASSLGQGATEAFF. The CDR3 nucleotides are TGTGCCAGCAGCCTGGGACAGGGAGCTACTGAAGCTTTCTTT.

The V call is TRBV5-6, the J call TRBJ1-6, with TRBD1 as a possible D gene (5 bases). Trimming took off 4 bases at V and 0 bases at J, with 11 bases between the two ends. CDR3 length: 16 amino acids. Germline CDR1 and CDR2: SGHDT and YYEEEE. The CDR3 loop is CASSPKGYSYNSPLHF. CDR3 coding DNA: TGTGCCAGCAGCCCTAAGGGGTACTCCTATAATTCACCCCTCCACTTT.

The J gene is TRBJ2-2, the V gene TRBV7-9; D ambiguous. Trimming shortened V by 6 bases and J by 2 bases, and 10 bases separated the two germline ends. Germline lookup yields CDR1 SEHNR and CDR2 FQNEAQ (reference sequence). CDR3 length equals 14 residues. This chain's CDR3 is CASSRQLNTGELFF. Written as DNA, the CDR3 is TGTGCCAGCAGTCGACAACTTAACACCGGGGAGCTGTTTTTT.

The chain is built from TRBV9 and TRBJ1-3, with D hard to call. The CDR3 runs to 16 residues. In germline, CDR1 is SGDLS, CDR2 YYNGEE. Trimming cost V 0 bases and J 0 bases, with 10 bases left between them. CDR3 sequence: CASSVGVASSGNTIYF. The CDR3 coding sequence is TGTGCCAGCAGCGTAGGAGTGGCTTCCTCTGGAAACACCATATATTTT.

The chain has TRBV15 and TRBJ2-3, with 9 positions matching TRBD1. This CDR3 has 14 amino acids. From germline, CDR1 is LNHNV and CDR2 YYDKDF (reference sequence). The junction had 9 bases not matched to a gene; V was cut back by 5 bases and J by 9 bases. The DNA for the CDR3 is TGTGCCACCAGCGGACGACAGGGGGTCTGGACGCAGTATTTT. It specifies CATSGRQGVWTQYF.

The chain recombines TRBV19 with TRBJ2-3, with TRBD2 matching 8 bases. The CDR3 covers 15 residues. Germline CDR1 LNHDA, CDR2 SQIVND (reference sequence). V trimming: 2 bases; J trimming: 9 bases; junction bases outside the gene matches: 10. CDR3 coding DNA: TGTGCCAGTAGTATATCTGCTAGCGGGTCCGGCACGCAGTATTTT. It specifies CASSISASGSGTQYF.

The V call is TRBV27, the J call TRBJ2-7; a possible D gene is TRBD1 (5 bases). The V end was cut by 5 bases, the J end by 2 bases, with 10 bases between. This CDR3 spans 13 amino acids. Germline-derived CDR1 and CDR2 are MNHEY and SMNVEV (reference sequence). The CDR3 coding sequence is TGTGCCAGCAGTGTGGTGGGGCCCTACGAGCAGTACTTC. This encodes CASSVVGPYEQYF.

The V gene is TRBV30, the J gene TRBJ2-5; maybe TRBD2 (5 bases). Trimming took off 0 bases at V and 5 bases at J, with 7 bases between the two ends. There are 12 residues in the CDR3. CDR1 is GTSNPN, CDR2 SVGIG, per germline (reference sequence). The CDR3 sequence: CAWSVGGETQYF. CDR3 nucleotides: TGTGCCTGGAGTGTAGGCGGGGAGACCCAGTACTTC.

CDR3 DNA: TGTGCCAGCAGCAACAGGGTTTCCAATGAGCAGTTCTTC. This encodes CASSNRVSNEQFF. The chain links TRBV21-1 to TRBJ2-1; TRBD1 reflects the table's D call only, with no check against the DNA. TRBV21-1 is tagged as a pseudogene. The CDR3 has 13 residues.

This chain joins TRBV5-6 and TRBJ1-2; the match to TRBD1 covers 9 bases. V lost 4 bases to trimming and J lost 2 bases; unmatched junction nucleotides: 6. The CDR3 contains 15 residues. CDR1 is SGHDT, CDR2 YYEEEE, per germline. The CDR3 sequence: CASSLDGTGNYGYTF. The DNA of the CDR3 is TGTGCCAGCAGCCTGGACGGGACAGGGAACTATGGCTACACCTTC.

The chain employs TRBV6-1 and TRBJ2-7, with a possible D match to TRBD1 (5 bases). V lost 5 bases, J lost 7 bases, and 18 bases lay in between. Germline assignment: CDR1 MNHNS and CDR2 SASEGT. The CDR3 extends over 14 amino acids. The CDR3 coding sequence is TGTGCCAGCAGTACAGGTAGTACCTTAATTGAGCAGTACTTC. This codes for CASSTGSTLIEQYF.

V gene TRBV5-4 combines with J gene TRBJ2-3; D is unresolved. Germline CDR1 reads SGHNT; CDR2 reads YYREEE (reference sequence). The CDR3 is made up of 14 amino acids. Trimming stripped 2 bases from V and 0 bases from J, with 7 bases between. CDR3 amino acids: CASSLFPSTDTQYF. The CDR3 DNA follows: TGTGCCAGCAGCTTATTTCCTAGCACAGATACGCAGTATTTT.